This TCR beta chain was recovered during a study of molecular identifiers for immune sequencing clone quantification. Naive CD8 T cells underwent sorting with the CD8+CD4-CCR7+CD45RA+ definition. TCRdb fed the PCR reads into MiXCR, producing one record per CDR3 protein. The sample lists about 630,000 distinct CDR3 sequences; about 25% were seen once. This TCR was sampled from a human donor in good health. Some libraries in this study had Jurkat cell RNA spiked in. The specimen sequenced was naive CD8+ T cells from blood, with Jurkat cell RNA spiked in. Subset indicated: FACS-sorted CD8+CD4-CCR7+CD45RA+ naive T cells.

The DNA for the CDR3 is TGTGCCAGCAGGGGGGGGACAGGAGATTACGAGCAGTACTTC. Residues: CASRGGTGDYEQYF. This chain connects TRBV27 to TRBJ2-7; possibly TRBD1 for D (8 bases). This CDR3 contains 14 residues. The V gene's germline CDR1 is MNHEY and CDR2 SMNVEV (reference sequence). V shed 6 bases and J shed 4 bases, with 16 bases lying between them.